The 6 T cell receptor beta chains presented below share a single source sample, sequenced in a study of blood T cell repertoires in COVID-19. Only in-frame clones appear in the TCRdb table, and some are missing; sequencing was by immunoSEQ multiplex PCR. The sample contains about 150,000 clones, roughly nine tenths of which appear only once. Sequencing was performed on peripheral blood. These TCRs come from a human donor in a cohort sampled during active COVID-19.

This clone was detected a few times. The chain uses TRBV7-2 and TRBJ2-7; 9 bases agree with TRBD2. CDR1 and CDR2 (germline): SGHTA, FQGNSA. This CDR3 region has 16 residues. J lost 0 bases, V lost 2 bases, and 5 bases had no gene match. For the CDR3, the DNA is TGTGCCAGCAGCTTAAGGAGCGGGGGGTCCTCCTACGAGCAGTACTTC. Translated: CASSLRSGGSSYEQYF.

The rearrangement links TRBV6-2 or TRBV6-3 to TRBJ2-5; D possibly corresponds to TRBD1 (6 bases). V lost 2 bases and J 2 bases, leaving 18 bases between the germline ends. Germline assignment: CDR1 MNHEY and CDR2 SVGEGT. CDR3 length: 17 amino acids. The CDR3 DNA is TGTGCCAGCAGTTACGGGGGCCAGTTTGGGGTTCAAGAGACCCAGTACTTC. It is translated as CASSYGGQFGVQETQYF.

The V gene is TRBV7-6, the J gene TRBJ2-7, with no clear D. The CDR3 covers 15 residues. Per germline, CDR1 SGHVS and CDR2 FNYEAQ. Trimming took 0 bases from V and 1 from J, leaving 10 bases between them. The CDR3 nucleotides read TGTGCCAGCAGCTTAGCCTCCTGGCAGTCCTACGAGCAGTACTTC. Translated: CASSLASWQSYEQYF. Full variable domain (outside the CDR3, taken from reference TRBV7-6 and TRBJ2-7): GAGVSQSPRYKVTKRGQDVALRCDPISGHVSLYWYRQALGQGPEFLTYFNYEAQQDKSGLPNDRFSAERPEGSISTLTIQRTEQRDSAMYRCASSLASWQSYEQYFGPGTRLTVT.

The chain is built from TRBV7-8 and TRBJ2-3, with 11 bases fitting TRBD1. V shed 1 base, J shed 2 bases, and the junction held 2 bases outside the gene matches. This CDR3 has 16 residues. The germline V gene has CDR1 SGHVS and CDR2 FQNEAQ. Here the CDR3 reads CASSLGDRGNTDTQYF. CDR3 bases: TGTGCCAGCAGCTTAGGGGACAGGGGGAACACAGATACGCAGTATTTT. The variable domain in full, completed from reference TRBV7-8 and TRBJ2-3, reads GAGVSQSPRYKVAKRGQDVALRCDPISGHVSLFWYQQALGQGPEFLTYFQNEAQLDKSGLPSDRFFAERPEGSVSTLKIQRTQQEDSAVYLCASSLGDRGNTDTQYFGPGTRLTVL.

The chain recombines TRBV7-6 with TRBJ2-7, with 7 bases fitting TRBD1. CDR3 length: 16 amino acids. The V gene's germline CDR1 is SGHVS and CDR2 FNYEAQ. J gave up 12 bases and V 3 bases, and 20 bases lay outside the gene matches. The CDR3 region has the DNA TGTGCCAGCAGCTTCCCCTCGGAGGACAGGATCTCCAGGCTGTACTTC. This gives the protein CASSFPSEDRISRLYF.

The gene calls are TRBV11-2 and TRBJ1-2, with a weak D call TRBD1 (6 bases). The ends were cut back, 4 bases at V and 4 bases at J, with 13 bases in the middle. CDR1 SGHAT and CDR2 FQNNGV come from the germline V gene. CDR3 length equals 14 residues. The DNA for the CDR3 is TGTGCCAGCAGCTCACAGAGGACAGCCTATGGCTACACCTTC. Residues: CASSSQRTAYGYTF.